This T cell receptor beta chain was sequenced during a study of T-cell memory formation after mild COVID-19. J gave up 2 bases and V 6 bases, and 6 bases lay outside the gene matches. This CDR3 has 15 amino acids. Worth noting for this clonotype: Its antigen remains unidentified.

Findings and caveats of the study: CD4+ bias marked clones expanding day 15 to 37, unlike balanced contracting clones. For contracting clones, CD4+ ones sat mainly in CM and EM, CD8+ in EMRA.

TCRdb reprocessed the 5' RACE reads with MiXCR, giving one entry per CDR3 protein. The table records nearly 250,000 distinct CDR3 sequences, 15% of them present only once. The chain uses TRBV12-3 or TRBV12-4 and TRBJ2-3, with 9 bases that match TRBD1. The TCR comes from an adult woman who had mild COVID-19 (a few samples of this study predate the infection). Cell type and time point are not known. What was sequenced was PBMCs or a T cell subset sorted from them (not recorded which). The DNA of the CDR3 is TGTGCCAGCAGCCTCGACAGGGGGTTCACAGATACGCAGTATTTT. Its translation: CASSLDRGFTDTQYF.